The rows below give T cell receptor beta chains drawn from one sample of a study of shared clonotypes between healthy human individuals. TCRdb's table, derived via immunoSEQ multiplex PCR, lists solely in-frame clones and lacks some. The profile shows approximately 2,200,000 clones, about 92% of them singletons. The sequencing sample was made of naive CD8+ T cells from PBMCs. The receptor source for this set is a man younger than 30 in good health. Some clones in this sample may be carry-over from other donors' samples. CDR3s include the opening cysteine and the closing phenylalanine or tryptophan. Each record gives: CDR3 DNA, CDR3 protein, V gene, D gene, J gene, clone size. A D gene is named only where the DNA matches it firmly. Only part of the rows carry a size: once, few, many, or a class if the clone is expanded.

CDR3 DNA: TGTGCCAGCAGTTACACAGCCGGGAACCAAAACGAGCAGTACTTC
CDR3 protein: CASSYTAGNQNEQYF
V gene: TRBV6-6
D gene: -
J gene: TRBJ2-7
clone size: -

CDR3 DNA: TGTGCCAGCAGTTTATTTGGGGAACTGAACACTGAAGCTTTCTTT
CDR3 protein: CASSLFGELNTEAFF
V gene: TRBV27
D gene: -
J gene: TRBJ1-1
clone size: once

CDR3 DNA: TGTGCCAGCGGTCCTAGCGGGAGGGATACGCAGTATTTT
CDR3 protein: CASGPSGRDTQYF
V gene: TRBV27
D gene: TRBD2
J gene: TRBJ2-3
clone size: -

CDR3 DNA: TGTGCCAGCAGCTTACAGGACAGGCGCTACGAGCAGTACTTC
CDR3 protein: CASSLQDRRYEQYF
V gene: TRBV7-9
D gene: TRBD1
J gene: TRBJ2-7
clone size: -

CDR3 DNA: TGTGCCACGACCGGGGCCCCAGACTCCTACGAGCAGTACTTC
CDR3 protein: CATTGAPDSYEQYF
V gene: TRBV10-3
D gene: -
J gene: TRBJ2-7
clone size: -

CDR3 DNA: TGTGCCAGCAGCCAAGAGGGACGGACAGGGGTCTTTGGTGGCTACACCTTC
CDR3 protein: CASSQEGRTGVFGGYTF
V gene: TRBV4-2
D gene: TRBD1
J gene: TRBJ1-2
clone size: -

CDR3 DNA: TGTGCCAGTAGTTCGACCCCCCGGGAGCTGTTTTTT
CDR3 protein: CASSSTPRELFF
V gene: TRBV19
D gene: -
J gene: TRBJ2-2
clone size: -

CDR3 DNA: TGTGCCACCTACACGTACAATGAGCAGTTCTTC
CDR3 protein: CATYTYNEQFF
V gene: TRBV19
D gene: -
J gene: TRBJ2-1
clone size: once

CDR3 DNA: TGTGCCAGCAGCCCGTCCGGGGTGGGGTATGGCTACACCTTC
CDR3 protein: CASSPSGVGYGYTF
V gene: TRBV9
D gene: -
J gene: TRBJ1-2
clone size: -

CDR3 DNA: TGTGCCAGCAGACCGCCCGGGGAAAACATTCAGTACTTC
CDR3 protein: CASRPPGENIQYF
V gene: TRBV28
D gene: -
J gene: TRBJ2-4
clone size: -